Listed here are 14 T cell receptor beta chains from one sample, sequenced in a study of T cell repertoires in cytomegalovirus infection. TCRdb recomputed calls from the reads with MiXCR, one row per CDR3 protein. The sample has approximately 400,000 distinct CDR3 sequences, roughly 31% seen once. The sample taken for sequencing was PBMCs. The receptors originated from a human donor in good health (CMV status not recorded). Some clones in this sample may be carry-over from other donors' samples.

This clonotype occurred a few times. At one of its ends the junction is not consistent with the germline gene, which may arise from a read error. V is TRBV10-3 and J is TRBJ1-1, with D possibly matching TRBD1 (5 bases). The length of the CDR3 is 13 residues. Germline V CDR1 and CDR2: ENHRY, SYGVKD. The CDR3 region has the DNA TGTGCCATCAAAGACAGCATGAACACTGAAGCCTTCTTT. Its translation: CAIKDSMNTEAFF.

This clonotype appeared many times. This chain uses TRBV12-3 or TRBV12-4 with TRBJ1-5, with D perhaps TRBD1 (5 bases). The CDR3 has 13 amino acids. V shed 5 bases and J shed 6 bases, with 11 bases lying between them. DNA of the CDR3: TGTGCCAGCAGTCAGCGCCAGGGTCAGCCCCAGCATTTT. Translation: CASSQRQGQPQHF.

V usage is TRBV4-1 and J usage is TRBJ1-2, with TRBD1 matching 8 bases. The CDR3 runs to 14 residues. With 5 bases clipped from V and 4 bases from J, the junction kept 6 bases outside the gene matches. From germline, CDR1 is MGHRA and CDR2 YSYEKL. This CDR3 is CASSDPGQVYGYTF. In DNA form, the CDR3 reads TGCGCCAGCAGCGATCCGGGACAGGTCTATGGCTACACCTTC.

This clonotype was picked up many times. The chain couples TRBV7-8 to TRBJ2-6; D not certain. Looked up from germline, CDR1 is SGHVS and CDR2 is FQNEAQ. V lost 2 bases and J lost 0, with 14 bases in between. This CDR3 has 18 amino acids. The CDR3 sequence: CASSLFQEPPSGANVLTF. The CDR3 region has the DNA TGTGCCAGCAGCTTATTCCAGGAACCCCCCTCTGGGGCCAACGTCCTGACTTTC.

Points on this clonotype: A far bigger clonotype differs at one base, so this is likely a read error. The chain carries TRBV28 and TRBJ2-7; tentatively, D is TRBD2 (5 bases). The germline gives CDR1 MDHEN, CDR2 SYDVKM. The length of the CDR3 is 12 residues. The CDR3 nucleotides read TGTGCCAGCAGTTTAGAGGGCTACGAGCTGTACTTC. This codes for CASSLEGYELYF.

The gene calls are TRBV2 and TRBJ2-3; 8 bases agree with TRBD2. V lost 5 bases and J lost 4; bases outside the gene matches: 8. The CDR3 totals 15 residues. Per germline, CDR1 SNHLY and CDR2 FYNNEI. The CDR3: CASSRLASGPDTQYF. DNA of the CDR3: TGTGCCAGCAGTCGACTAGCGTCTGGGCCAGATACGCAGTATTTT.

The chain employs TRBV4-3 and TRBJ1-2; D gene uncertain. CDR3 length equals 15 residues. Trimming left V 6 bases short and J 5 bases short, with 19 bases between. Germline loops: CDR1 LGHNA, CDR2 YSLEER. CDR3 amino acids: CASSDHGRRDYGYTF. As DNA, the CDR3 is TGCGCCAGCAGTGATCACGGACGGAGGGATTATGGCTACACCTTC.

V gene TRBV20-1 combines with J gene TRBJ2-1, with 12 bases fitting TRBD2. Trimming cost V 3 bases and J 4 bases; bases outside gene matches: 4. There are 15 residues in the CDR3. Germline lookup yields CDR1 DFQATT and CDR2 SNEGSKA (reference sequence). CDR3 coding DNA: TGCAGTGCTAGCGACGGGACTAGCGGGTACAATGAGCAGTTCTTC. Its translation: CSASDGTSGYNEQFF.

Ten or more counts support this clonotype. This rearrangement joins TRBV7-2 to TRBJ2-5; TRBD1 is a possible D gene (6 bases). Trimming cost V 3 bases and J 0 bases, with 14 bases left between them. From germline, CDR1 is SGHTA and CDR2 FQGNSA. This CDR3 has 16 amino acids. The CDR3 protein is CASSFQSTGNQETQYF. CDR3 coding DNA: TGTGCCAGCAGCTTCCAATCAACAGGGAACCAAGAGACCCAGTACTTC.

This clonotype was counted many times. The chain is built from TRBV6-1 and TRBJ1-5; D is ambiguous. V was clipped by 6 bases and J by 2 bases, with 8 bases between them. Per germline, CDR1 MNHNS and CDR2 SASEGT. The CDR3 runs to 13 residues. CDR3 DNA sequence: TGTGCCAGCAGCCGTAGGGGCAATCAGCCCCAGCATTTT. Protein: CASSRRGNQPQHF.

The V gene is TRBV14, the J gene TRBJ2-6, with TRBD1 matching 7 bases. CDR1 SGHDN and CDR2 FVKESK come from the germline V gene. The CDR3 is made up of 17 amino acids. The V gene end was trimmed by 5 bases and the J gene end by 0 bases; junction bases not matched to a gene: 7. In DNA, the CDR3 is TGTGCCAGCAGCTTCCGGACAGGCCCCTCTGGGGCCAACGTCCTGACTTTC. Protein sequence: CASSFRTGPSGANVLTF.

The genes are TRBV19 and TRBJ2-2, with D unclear. Germline lookup yields CDR1 LNHDA and CDR2 SQIVND (reference sequence). The CDR3 extends over 14 amino acids. With 7 bases removed from V and 4 bases from J, the gap between germline ends came to 13 bases. The DNA of the CDR3 is TGTGCCAGTATAAAGGGTCTGGGCACCGGGGAGCTGTTTTTT. This codes for CASIKGLGTGELFF.

This clonotype has only a few counts. This chain connects TRBV5-6 to TRBJ1-2; D perhaps matches TRBD1 (5 bases). CDR1 SGHDT and CDR2 YYEEEE come from the germline V gene. The CDR3 has 15 residues. V was pared by 4 bases and J by 5 bases, with 18 bases between. The CDR3 DNA reads as TGTGCCAGCAGCCCCTGGGGGGGTGTATATTATGGCTACACCTTC. This codes for CASSPWGGVYYGYTF. Full variable domain (missing parts from reference TRBV5-6 and TRBJ1-2): DAGVTQSPTHLIKTRGQQVTLRCSPKSGHDTVSWYQQALGQGPQFIFQYYEEEERQRGNFPDRFSGHQFPNYSSELNVNALLLGDSALYLCASSPWGGVYYGYTFGSGTRLTVV.

This clonotype was seen repeatedly, ten times or more. The chain has TRBV7-3 and TRBJ1-2; D gene uncertain. Germline V lookup: CDR1 SGHTA, CDR2 FQGTGA. This CDR3 contains 15 residues. V was trimmed by 3 bases and J by 0 bases, leaving 11 bases between them. The CDR3 DNA sequence: TGTGCCAGCAGCTTTGCGGGGAAACCTAACTATGGCTACACCTTC. This translates into CASSFAGKPNYGYTF.